This T cell receptor (beta chain) was recorded in a study of cytomegalovirus exposure and HLA in healthy donors. Study overall: A previous analysis identified around 120 million unique TCR beta sequences derived from 180 million or so T cells.

The V end lost 6 bases, the J end lost 3 bases, and 11 bases lay between the germline ends. The CDR3 loop spans 14 amino acids. Looked up from germline, CDR1 is SGHDN and CDR2 is FVKESK. About this clone: No antigen is known for it. This CDR3 is also generated by other DNA sequences in the sample.

Study observations and caveats: The authors enumerated 150 to 200 TCR beta chains as linked to cytomegalovirus. Most subjects had HLA-A and HLA-B alleles reportedly predicted accurately by TCR beta sequences.

Use of 60 Vbeta and 13 Jbeta primers characterized the PCR. Profiling relied on immunoSEQ multiplex PCR, and the TCRdb table lists in-frame clones only, not all of them. The sample contains about 120,000 clones, around 80% of which appear only once. The TCR comes from a female donor in good health and CMV-seronegative. The chain recombines TRBV14 with TRBJ2-2; weak D call: TRBD1 (5 bases). Sequences were obtained from PBMCs. CDR3 amino acids: CASSIQGYTGELFF. CDR3 in DNA: TGTGCCAGCAGTATCCAGGGTTACACCGGGGAGCTGTTTTTT.